The following is a T cell receptor beta chain sequence with its context. Its antigen is undetermined. V gave up 2 bases and J gave up 3 bases, with 13 bases separating them. This CDR3 is 15 amino acids long. Germline V gene data show CDR1 as SGHRS and CDR2 as YFSETQ. This specimen comes from a study of cytomegalovirus exposure and HLA in healthy donors. Study findings and constraints: Three of the chains that were CMV-associated were confirmed in vitro to be specific for CMV antigens. Within an earlier analysis, most TCR beta V segments proved productive either about 90% or about 30% of the time. TCR beta sequences reportedly predicted most subjects' HLA-A and HLA-B alleles accurately. CMV serostatus alone was available as immune exposure information.

The PCR ran on 60 Vbeta and 13 Jbeta primers. Clones were sequenced by immunoSEQ multiplex PCR, and TCRdb holds only the in-frame ones, with some missing. Found here are under 150,000 clones, 70% to 85% of them singletons; the top ten hold roughly 1.2%. This TCR was recovered from a boy aged 10-17 years in good health and CMV-seronegative. Sequenced: PBMCs. The J gene is TRBJ2-3, the V gene TRBV5-1; D is uncertain. CDR3 amino acids: CASSFQASRTDTQYF. The DNA for the CDR3 is TGCGCCAGCAGCTTCCAGGCCTCGAGAACAGATACGCAGTATTTT.